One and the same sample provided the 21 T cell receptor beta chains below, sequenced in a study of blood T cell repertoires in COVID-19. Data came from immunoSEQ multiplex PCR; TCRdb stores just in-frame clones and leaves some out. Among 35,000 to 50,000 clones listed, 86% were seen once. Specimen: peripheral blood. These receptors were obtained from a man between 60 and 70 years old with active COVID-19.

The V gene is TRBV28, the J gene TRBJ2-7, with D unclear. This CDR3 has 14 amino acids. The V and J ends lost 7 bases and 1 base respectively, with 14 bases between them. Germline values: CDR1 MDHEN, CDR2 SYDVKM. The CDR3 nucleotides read TGTGCCAGCAACTCCCCAGGCTTATCCTACGAGCAGTACTTC. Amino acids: CASNSPGLSYEQYF. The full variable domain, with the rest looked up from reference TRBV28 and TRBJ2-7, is DVKVTQSSRYLVKRTGEKVFLECVQDMDHENMFWYRQDPGLGLRLIYFSYDVKMKEKGDIPEGYSVSREKKERFSLILESASTNQTSMYLCASNSPGLSYEQYFGPGTRLTVT.

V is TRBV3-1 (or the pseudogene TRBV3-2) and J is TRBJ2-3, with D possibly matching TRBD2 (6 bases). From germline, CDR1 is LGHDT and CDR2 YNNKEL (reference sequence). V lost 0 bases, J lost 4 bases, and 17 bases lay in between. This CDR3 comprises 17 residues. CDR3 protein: CASSQDLRRDGADTQYF. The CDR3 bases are TGTGCCAGCAGCCAAGATCTCCGGCGGGATGGTGCAGATACGCAGTATTTT.

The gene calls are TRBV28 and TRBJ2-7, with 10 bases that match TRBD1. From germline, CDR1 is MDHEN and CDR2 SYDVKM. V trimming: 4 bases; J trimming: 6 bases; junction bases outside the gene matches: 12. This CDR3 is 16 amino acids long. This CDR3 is CASSSQSTGTGVEQYF. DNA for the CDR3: TGTGCCAGCAGTTCACAATCCACCGGGACAGGGGTCGAGCAGTACTTC.

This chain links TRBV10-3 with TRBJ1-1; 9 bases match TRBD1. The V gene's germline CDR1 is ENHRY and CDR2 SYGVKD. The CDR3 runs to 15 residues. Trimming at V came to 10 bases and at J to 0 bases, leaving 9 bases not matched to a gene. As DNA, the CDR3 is TGTGCCAGTATCCGGGACAGGGCCATGAACACTGAAGCTTTCTTT. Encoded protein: CASIRDRAMNTEAFF.

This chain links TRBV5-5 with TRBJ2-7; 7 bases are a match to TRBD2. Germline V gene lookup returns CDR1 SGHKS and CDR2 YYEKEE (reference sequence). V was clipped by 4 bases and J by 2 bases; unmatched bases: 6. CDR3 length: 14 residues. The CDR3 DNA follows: TGTGCCAGCAGCCCGCAGGGAGGGCCCTACGAGCAGTACTTC. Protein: CASSPQGGPYEQYF.

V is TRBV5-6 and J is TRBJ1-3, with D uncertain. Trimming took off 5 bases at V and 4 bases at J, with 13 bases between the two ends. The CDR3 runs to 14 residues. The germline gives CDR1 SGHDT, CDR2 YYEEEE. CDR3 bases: TGTGCCAGCAGTCCCATGGGCGCCGGAAACACCATATATTTT. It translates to CASSPMGAGNTIYF. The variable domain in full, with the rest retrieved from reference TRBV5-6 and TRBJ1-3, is DAGVTQSPTHLIKTRGQQVTLRCSPKSGHDTVSWYQQALGQGPQFIFQYYEEEERQRGNFPDRFSGHQFPNYSSELNVNALLLGDSALYLCASSPMGAGNTIYFGEGSWLTVV.

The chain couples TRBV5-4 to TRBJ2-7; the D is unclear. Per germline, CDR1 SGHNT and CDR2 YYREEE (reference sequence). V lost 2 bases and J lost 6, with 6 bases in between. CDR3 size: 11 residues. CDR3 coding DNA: TGTGCCAGCAGCTTCTCCAGCGAGCAGTACTTC. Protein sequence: CASSFSSEQYF.

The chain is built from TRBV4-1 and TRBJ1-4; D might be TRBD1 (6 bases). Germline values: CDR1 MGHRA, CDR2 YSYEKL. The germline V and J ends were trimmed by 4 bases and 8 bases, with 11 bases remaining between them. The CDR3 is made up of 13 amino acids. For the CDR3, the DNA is TGCGCCAGCAGCCTCTCAGGGGAAGAAAAACTGTTTTTT. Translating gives CASSLSGEEKLFF.

As DNA, the CDR3 is TGTGCCAGCAGTGAGGACAGGGGCAATAACTATGGCTACACCTTC. It codes for CASSEDRGNNYGYTF. This sequence joins TRBV2 and TRBJ1-2; 9 positions agree with TRBD1. The J segment lost 1 base and the V segment lost 3 bases, leaving 3 bases of the junction unmatched. The germline V gene has CDR1 SNHLY and CDR2 FYNNEI. This CDR3 has 15 residues. Drawing the rest from reference TRBV2 and TRBJ1-2, the complete variable domain is EPEVTQTPSHQVTQMGQEVILRCVPISNHLYFYWYRQILGQKVEFLVSFYNNEISEKSEIFDDQFSVERPDGSNFTLKIRSTKLEDSAMYFCASSEDRGNNYGYTFGSGTRLTVV.

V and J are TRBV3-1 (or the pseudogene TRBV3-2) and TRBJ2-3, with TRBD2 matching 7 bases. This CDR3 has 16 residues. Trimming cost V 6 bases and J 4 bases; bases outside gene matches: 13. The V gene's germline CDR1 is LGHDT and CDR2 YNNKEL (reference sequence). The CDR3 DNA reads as TGTGCCAGCAGACCCGCGGAAGGGAGGGCCCCAGATACGCAGTATTTT. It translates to CASRPAEGRAPDTQYF.

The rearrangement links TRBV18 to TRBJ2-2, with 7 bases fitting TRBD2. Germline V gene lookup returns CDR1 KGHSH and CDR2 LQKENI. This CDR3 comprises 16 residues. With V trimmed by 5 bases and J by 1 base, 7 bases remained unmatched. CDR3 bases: TGTGCCAGCTCAGTCTACGCGGGAGAGAACACCGGGGAGCTGTTTTTT. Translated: CASSVYAGENTGELFF. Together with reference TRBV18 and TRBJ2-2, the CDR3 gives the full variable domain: NAGVMQNPRHLVRRRGQEARLRCSPMKGHSHVYWYRQLPEEGLKFMVYLQKENIIDESGMPKERFSAEFPKEGPSILRIQQVVRGDSAAYFCASSVYAGENTGELFFGEGSRLTVL.

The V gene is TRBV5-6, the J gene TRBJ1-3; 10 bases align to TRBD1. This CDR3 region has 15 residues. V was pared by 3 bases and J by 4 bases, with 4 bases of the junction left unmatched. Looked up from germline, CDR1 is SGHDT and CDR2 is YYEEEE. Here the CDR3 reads CASSYDRGRGNTIYF. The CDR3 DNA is TGTGCCAGCAGCTACGACAGGGGGCGCGGAAACACCATATATTTT.

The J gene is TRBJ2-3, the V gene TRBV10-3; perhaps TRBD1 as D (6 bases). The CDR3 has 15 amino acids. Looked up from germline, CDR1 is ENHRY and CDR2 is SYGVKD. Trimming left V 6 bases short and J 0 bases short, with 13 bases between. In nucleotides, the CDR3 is TGTGCCATCAGCAGCCGGGACACAAGCACAGATACGCAGTATTTT. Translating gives CAISSRDTSTDTQYF.

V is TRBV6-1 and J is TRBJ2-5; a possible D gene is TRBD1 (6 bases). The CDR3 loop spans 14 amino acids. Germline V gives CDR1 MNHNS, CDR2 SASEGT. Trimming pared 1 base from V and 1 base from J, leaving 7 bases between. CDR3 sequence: CASSEGTAQETQYF. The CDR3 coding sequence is TGTGCCAGCAGTGAAGGGACAGCCCAAGAGACCCAGTACTTC.

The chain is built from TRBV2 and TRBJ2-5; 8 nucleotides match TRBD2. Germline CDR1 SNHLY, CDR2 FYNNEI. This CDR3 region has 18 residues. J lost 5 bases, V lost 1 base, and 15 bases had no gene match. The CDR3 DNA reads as TGTGCCAGCAGTGAAGGGTGGACTAGCTCCGGTAAGGCGGAGACCCAGTACTTC. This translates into CASSEGWTSSGKAETQYF.

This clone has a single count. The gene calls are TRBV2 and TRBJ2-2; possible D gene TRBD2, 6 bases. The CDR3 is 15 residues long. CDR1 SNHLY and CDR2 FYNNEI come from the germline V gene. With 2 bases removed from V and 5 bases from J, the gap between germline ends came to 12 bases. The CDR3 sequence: CASSENGGLTGELFF. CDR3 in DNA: TGTGCCAGCAGTGAAAATGGGGGGTTAACCGGGGAGCTGTTTTTT. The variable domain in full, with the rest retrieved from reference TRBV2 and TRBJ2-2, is EPEVTQTPSHQVTQMGQEVILRCVPISNHLYFYWYRQILGQKVEFLVSFYNNEISEKSEIFDDQFSVERPDGSNFTLKIRSTKLEDSAMYFCASSENGGLTGELFFGEGSRLTVL.

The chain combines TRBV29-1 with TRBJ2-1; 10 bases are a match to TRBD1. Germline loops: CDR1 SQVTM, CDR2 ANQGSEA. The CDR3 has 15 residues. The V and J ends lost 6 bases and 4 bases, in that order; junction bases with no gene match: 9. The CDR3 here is CSVKLGTGAYNEQFF. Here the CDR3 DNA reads TGCAGCGTCAAGTTAGGGACAGGGGCTTACAATGAGCAGTTCTTC.

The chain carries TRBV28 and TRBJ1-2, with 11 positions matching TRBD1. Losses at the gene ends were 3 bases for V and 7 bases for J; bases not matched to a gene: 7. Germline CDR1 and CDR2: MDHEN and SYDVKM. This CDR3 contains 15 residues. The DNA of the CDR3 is TGTGCCAGCAGTTTTCCGGACAGGGGGCGCCTTGGCTACACCTTC. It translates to CASSFPDRGRLGYTF.

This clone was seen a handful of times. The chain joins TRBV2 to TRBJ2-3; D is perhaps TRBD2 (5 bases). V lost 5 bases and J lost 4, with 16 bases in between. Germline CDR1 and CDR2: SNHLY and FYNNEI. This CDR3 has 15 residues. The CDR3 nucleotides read TGTGCCAGCAGTAACCAGATGGGAGCCTCAGATACGCAGTATTTT. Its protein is CASSNQMGASDTQYF.

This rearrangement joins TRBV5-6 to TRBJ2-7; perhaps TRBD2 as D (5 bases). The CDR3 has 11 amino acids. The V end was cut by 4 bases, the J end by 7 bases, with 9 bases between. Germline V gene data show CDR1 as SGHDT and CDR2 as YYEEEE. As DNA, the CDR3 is TGTGCCAGCAGCGAGTCGGGGGAGCAGTACTTC. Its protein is CASSESGEQYF.

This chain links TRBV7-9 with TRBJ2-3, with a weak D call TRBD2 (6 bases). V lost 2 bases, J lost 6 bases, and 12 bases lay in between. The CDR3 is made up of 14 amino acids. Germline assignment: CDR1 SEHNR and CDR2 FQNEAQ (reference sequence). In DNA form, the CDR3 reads TGTGCCAGCAGCTTATCCTCTAGCGCCGATACGCAGTATTTT. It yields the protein CASSLSSSADTQYF.